This T cell receptor (beta chain) was documented in a study of monozygotic twins with inflammatory bowel disease. A remark on this clonotype: Its antigen is undetermined.

Template switching was used to attach UMIs, which incorporated a 6-nucleotide sample barcode. TCRdb reprocessed the 5' RACE reads and stores each CDR3 protein as one record, lacking DNA. In total, the table holds more than 85,000 distinct CDR3 sequences. The germline V gene has CDR1 LNHDA and CDR2 SQIVND (reference sequence). This CDR3 contains 13 residues. Points from the study as a whole: Backing was not found for a single strong signal or clonotype associated with IBD. No repertoire similarity difference was seen between concordant and discordant twins; power was possibly limited.

The V and J genes are TRBV19 and TRBJ1-2; TCRdb's D call, TRBD1, is unchecked because there is no DNA. The TCR originated in a human donor with ulcerative colitis or Crohn's disease, or a healthy co-twin of an affected twin (not recorded which). Sequencing was performed on blood. CDR3 region: CASSVGTGLGYTF.